This T cell receptor beta chain was sequenced for a study of cytomegalovirus exposure and HLA in healthy donors. After removal of 5 bases from V and 5 bases from J, the junction contained 4 bases not matched to a gene. CDR1 and CDR2 from the germline V gene are SEHNR and FQNEAQ (reference sequence). This CDR3 has 13 residues. PCR involved 60 Vbeta and 13 Jbeta primers. The table came from immunoSEQ multiplex PCR; TCRdb's copy has only in-frame clones and leaves some out. This sample has about 59,000 clones, with 80% found just once. This clone has more than one count but fewer than ten. The TCR sequence derives from a woman aged 40 to 50 in good health and CMV-seronegative. Sample: PBMCs. The J gene is TRBJ2-7, the V gene TRBV7-9; 9 bases map to TRBD1. CDR3 amino acids: CASSQTGGHEQYF. CDR3 DNA: TGTGCCAGCAGCCAAACAGGGGGCCACGAGCAGTACTTC.